A selection of T cell receptor beta chains follows, all from one sample in a study of T cells in Graves' hyperthyroidism and ophthalmopathy. TCRdb re-called the multiplex PCR reads with MiXCR, one entry per CDR3 protein. Of roughly 500,000 distinct CDR3 sequences in the sample, roughly a quarter were seen once. Material for sequencing was blood. Receptors originate from a woman in her twenties or thirties with Graves' ophthalmopathy. CDR3s include the opening cysteine and the closing phenylalanine or tryptophan. Each record gives: D gene, J gene, clone size, V gene, CDR3 protein, CDR3 DNA. D genes are given only for firm matches. Clone sizes are given selectively: once, few, many, or a class where the clone is expanded.

D gene: NA; J gene: TRBJ1-1; clone size: many; V gene: TRBV3-1; CDR3 protein: CASSQDLWQNTEAFF; CDR3 DNA: TGTGCCAGCAGCCAAGATCTGTGGCAGAACACTGAAGCTTTCTTT
D gene: TRBD1; J gene: TRBJ1-2; clone size: NA; V gene: TRBV28; CDR3 protein: CASSRAGQGYGYTF; CDR3 DNA: TGTGCCAGCAGCCGGGCGGGACAGGGCTATGGCTACACCTTC
D gene: NA; J gene: TRBJ1-1; clone size: NA; V gene: TRBV11-2; CDR3 protein: CASSPGLSPVVEAFF; CDR3 DNA: TGTGCCAGCAGCCCTGGTCTCAGCCCTGTCGTGGAGGCTTTCTTT
D gene: TRBD2; J gene: TRBJ2-3; clone size: many; V gene: TRBV18; CDR3 protein: CASSDGTSGTDTQYF; CDR3 DNA: TGTGCCAGCTCCGACGGGACTAGCGGCACAGATACGCAGTATTTT
D gene: NA; J gene: TRBJ1-2; clone size: many; V gene: TRBV20-1; CDR3 protein: CSARQPQGRFGYTF; CDR3 DNA: TGCAGTGCTAGACAACCCCAGGGGCGTTTTGGCTACACCTTC
D gene: TRBD1; J gene: TRBJ2-3; clone size: many; V gene: TRBV2; CDR3 protein: CASNARDRGPDTQYF; CDR3 DNA: TGTGCCAGCAACGCCCGGGACAGGGGACCGGATACGCAGTATTTT
D gene: NA; J gene: TRBJ1-5; clone size: many; V gene: TRBV6-1; CDR3 protein: CASSKRHNSNQPQHF; CDR3 DNA: TGTGCCAGCAGTAAAAGACATAATAGCAATCAGCCCCAGCATTTT
D gene: TRBD2; J gene: TRBJ2-5; clone size: many; V gene: TRBV28; CDR3 protein: CASSSPLAGGEEQETQYF; CDR3 DNA: TGTGCCAGCAGTTCACCACTAGCGGGGGGAGAGGAGCAAGAGACCCAGTACTTC
D gene: NA; J gene: TRBJ1-1; clone size: many; V gene: TRBV28; CDR3 protein: CASSGSGMNTEAFF; CDR3 DNA: TGTGCCAGCAGTGGGTCAGGGATGAACACTGAAGCTTTCTTT
D gene: TRBD1; J gene: TRBJ1-1; clone size: many; V gene: TRBV20-1; CDR3 protein: CSARGRDRVFYTEAFF; CDR3 DNA: TGCAGTGCTAGAGGCCGGGACAGGGTCTTCTATACTGAAGCTTTCTTT
D gene: NA; J gene: TRBJ2-6; clone size: many; V gene: TRBV2; CDR3 protein: CASSEDEGLVIHSGANVLTF; CDR3 DNA: TGTGCCAGCAGTGAAGATGAGGGGCTGGTCATCCACTCTGGGGCCAACGTCCTGACTTTC
D gene: TRBD2; J gene: TRBJ2-7; clone size: few; V gene: TRBV6-5; CDR3 protein: CASSYSSRTSGSYDQYF; CDR3 DNA: TGTGCCAGCAGTTACTCCTCTCGGACTAGCGGATCCTACGATCAGTACTTC
D gene: NA; J gene: TRBJ2-7; clone size: few; V gene: TRBV11-2; CDR3 protein: CASSPDGQPRSYEQYF; CDR3 DNA: TGTGCCAGCAGCCCTGACGGCCAGCCTAGAAGTTACGAGCAGTACTTC
D gene: NA; J gene: TRBJ1-5; clone size: many; V gene: TRBV27; CDR3 protein: CASSPSSGDSNQPQHF; CDR3 DNA: TGTGCCAGCAGTCCCTCGTCAGGGGATAGCAATCAGCCCCAGCATTTT
D gene: TRBD2; J gene: TRBJ2-7; clone size: few; V gene: TRBV10-3; CDR3 protein: CAISLGGTQDEQYF; CDR3 DNA: TGTGCCATCAGTTTGGGGGGGACTCAGGACGAGCAGTACTTC
D gene: NA; J gene: TRBJ2-5; clone size: many; V gene: TRBV20-1; CDR3 protein: CSARGLGFQQTQYF; CDR3 DNA: TGCAGTGCTAGGGGTTTGGGTTTTCAGCAGACCCAGTACTTC
D gene: TRBD1; J gene: TRBJ1-1; clone size: NA; V gene: TRBV27; CDR3 protein: CASSRAAPGGTEAFF; CDR3 DNA: TGTGCCAGCAGCCGAGCAGCCCCAGGGGGCACTGAAGCTTTCTTT
D gene: NA; J gene: TRBJ2-7; clone size: NA; V gene: TRBV12-5; CDR3 protein: CASGLATGHGDEQYF; CDR3 DNA: TGTGCTAGTGGTTTGGCAACGGGACACGGCGACGAGCAGTACTTC
D gene: NA; J gene: TRBJ1-2; clone size: NA; V gene: TRBV5-1; CDR3 protein: CASSPELGISYGYTF; CDR3 DNA: TGCGCCAGCAGCCCCGAACTCGGCATCAGCTATGGCTACACCTTC
D gene: NA; J gene: TRBJ1-5; clone size: few; V gene: TRBV7-9; CDR3 protein: CASGRDNQPQHF; CDR3 DNA: TGTGCCAGTGGGAGGGACAATCAGCCCCAGCATTTT
D gene: NA; J gene: TRBJ1-2; clone size: NA; V gene: TRBV11-1; CDR3 protein: CASSLAGTLNYGYTF; CDR3 DNA: TGTGCCAGCAGCCTAGCCGGGACACTTAACTATGGCTACACCTTC
D gene: TRBD1; J gene: TRBJ2-2; clone size: many; V gene: TRBV20-1; CDR3 protein: CSAKPTGGFGTGELFF; CDR3 DNA: TGCAGTGCTAAACCGACAGGGGGCTTCGGCACCGGGGAGCTGTTTTTT
D gene: NA; J gene: TRBJ1-1; clone size: many; V gene: TRBV6-1; CDR3 protein: CASRSGVGTEAFF; CDR3 DNA: TGTGCCAGCAGGAGTGGGGTTGGCACTGAAGCTTTCTTT
D gene: NA; J gene: TRBJ1-1; clone size: NA; V gene: TRBV4-3; CDR3 protein: CASSQMDRGGTEAFF; CDR3 DNA: TGCGCCAGCAGCCAGATGGATCGGGGAGGCACTGAAGCTTTCTTT
D gene: TRBD1; J gene: TRBJ2-7; clone size: NA; V gene: TRBV10-3; CDR3 protein: CAIRPGDRVYEQYF; CDR3 DNA: TGTGCCATCAGACCCGGGGACAGGGTCTACGAGCAGTACTTC
D gene: NA; J gene: TRBJ2-5; clone size: many; V gene: TRBV2; CDR3 protein: CASKRAQETQYF; CDR3 DNA: TGTGCCAGCAAGCGGGCCCAAGAGACCCAGTACTTC
D gene: NA; J gene: TRBJ2-7; clone size: few; V gene: TRBV6-1; CDR3 protein: CASSEMLRTRSSYEQYF; CDR3 DNA: TGTGCCAGCAGTGAAATGCTCCGGACCCGGTCCTCCTACGAGCAGTACTTC
D gene: NA; J gene: TRBJ2-7; clone size: NA; V gene: TRBV6-2/TRBV6-3; CDR3 protein: CASSYRRGGTYEQYF; CDR3 DNA: TGTGCCAGCAGTTACCGCCGCGGGGGCACCTACGAGCAGTACTTC
D gene: TRBD1; J gene: TRBJ2-7; clone size: NA; V gene: TRBV6-1; CDR3 protein: CASSTGDGLSYEQYF; CDR3 DNA: TGTGCCAGCAGTACAGGGGACGGTCTCTCCTACGAGCAGTACTTC
D gene: TRBD1; J gene: TRBJ2-7; clone size: many; V gene: TRBV27; CDR3 protein: CASSLDPTGTHYEQYF; CDR3 DNA: TGTGCCAGCAGCCTGGACCCGACAGGGACACACTACGAGCAGTACTTC
D gene: TRBD1; J gene: TRBJ1-2; clone size: many; V gene: TRBV29-1; CDR3 protein: CSAVDRNNYGYTF; CDR3 DNA: TGCAGCGCTGTGGACAGGAATAACTATGGCTACACCTTC
D gene: TRBD1; J gene: TRBJ1-1; clone size: NA; V gene: TRBV18; CDR3 protein: CASSPRPRGNTEAVF; CDR3 DNA: TGTGCCAGCTCACCTCGGCCCAGGGGGAACACTGAAGCTGTCTTT
D gene: NA; J gene: TRBJ1-5; clone size: NA; V gene: TRBV28; CDR3 protein: CASSPLPQGSNQPQHF; CDR3 DNA: TGTGCCAGCAGTCCGCTTCCTCAGGGAAGCAATCAGCCCCAGCATTTT
D gene: NA; J gene: TRBJ1-6; clone size: many; V gene: TRBV12-3/TRBV12-4; CDR3 protein: CASSFRGGTSPLHF; CDR3 DNA: TGTGCCAGCAGTTTTCGTGGGGGCACTTCACCCCTCCACTTT
D gene: NA; J gene: TRBJ2-5; clone size: many; V gene: TRBV6-2/TRBV6-3; CDR3 protein: CASSGSTPQETQYF; CDR3 DNA: TGTGCCAGCAGTGGCTCGACACCACAAGAGACCCAGTACTTC
D gene: TRBD1; J gene: TRBJ2-7; clone size: few; V gene: TRBV2; CDR3 protein: CASSPDRGWAYEQYF; CDR3 DNA: TGTGCCAGCAGTCCGGACAGGGGGTGGGCCTACGAGCAGTACTTC
D gene: TRBD1; J gene: TRBJ2-2; clone size: NA; V gene: TRBV20-1; CDR3 protein: CSARPDLDRLNTGELFF; CDR3 DNA: TGCAGTGCTAGGCCCGATTTGGACAGGCTGAACACCGGGGAGCTGTTTTTT
D gene: TRBD1; J gene: TRBJ1-1; clone size: few; V gene: TRBV2; CDR3 protein: CASSSDRGGEAFF; CDR3 DNA: TGTGCCAGCAGTTCGGACAGGGGCGGAGAAGCTTTCTTT
D gene: NA; J gene: TRBJ2-5; clone size: many; V gene: TRBV6-2/TRBV6-3; CDR3 protein: CASSTPAGGETQYF; CDR3 DNA: TGTGCCAGCAGTACCCCTGCTGGTGGGGAGACCCAGTACTTC
D gene: NA; J gene: TRBJ2-5; clone size: many; V gene: TRBV7-9; CDR3 protein: CASSGTPETQYF; CDR3 DNA: TGTGCCAGCAGCGGGACGCCGGAGACCCAGTACTTC
D gene: NA; J gene: TRBJ2-5; clone size: many; V gene: TRBV7-8; CDR3 protein: CASSLDGVGTQYF; CDR3 DNA: TGTGCCAGCAGCTTAGATGGGGTCGGGACCCAGTACTTC
D gene: TRBD1; J gene: TRBJ1-1; clone size: many; V gene: TRBV6-2/TRBV6-3; CDR3 protein: CASSQTGQGAKAFF; CDR3 DNA: TGTGCCAGCAGCCAAACAGGACAGGGCGCAAAAGCTTTCTTT
D gene: TRBD1; J gene: TRBJ1-5; clone size: many; V gene: TRBV14; CDR3 protein: CASSQVRDRGNQPQHF; CDR3 DNA: TGTGCCAGCAGCCAAGTGAGGGACAGGGGCAATCAGCCCCAGCATTTT
D gene: TRBD1; J gene: TRBJ1-1; clone size: NA; V gene: TRBV12-3/TRBV12-4; CDR3 protein: CASSSPWTGTEAFF; CDR3 DNA: TGTGCCAGCAGTTCACCTTGGACAGGGACTGAAGCTTTCTTT
D gene: TRBD1; J gene: TRBJ2-4; clone size: few; V gene: TRBV28; CDR3 protein: CASSSYSHLRTGGGNIKYF; CDR3 DNA: TGTGCCAGCAGTTCATACTCCCACCTCCGGACAGGGGGCGGAAACATTAAGTACTTC
D gene: NA; J gene: TRBJ1-1; clone size: many; V gene: TRBV3-1; CDR3 protein: CASSQVWGASTEAFF; CDR3 DNA: TGTGCCAGCAGCCAAGTGTGGGGGGCGTCCACTGAAGCTTTCTTT
D gene: NA; J gene: TRBJ2-7; clone size: many; V gene: TRBV7-8; CDR3 protein: CASSYEAYEQYF; CDR3 DNA: TGTGCCAGCAGCTACGAGGCCTACGAGCAGTACTTC
D gene: NA; J gene: TRBJ2-7; clone size: few; V gene: TRBV7-6; CDR3 protein: CASSLSAGILSYEQYF; CDR3 DNA: TGTGCCAGCAGCTTATCGGCAGGGATTCTTTCCTACGAGCAGTACTTC
D gene: NA; J gene: TRBJ1-2; clone size: many; V gene: TRBV20-1; CDR3 protein: CGFGVGYGYTF; CDR3 DNA: TGCGGCTTCGGGGTTGGCTATGGCTACACCTTC
D gene: TRBD2; J gene: TRBJ2-2; clone size: NA; V gene: TRBV6-1; CDR3 protein: CASSVRLAGTANTGELFF; CDR3 DNA: TGTGCCAGCAGTGTGAGACTAGCGGGGACCGCGAACACCGGGGAGCTGTTTTTT
D gene: TRBD1; J gene: TRBJ2-2; clone size: many; V gene: TRBV10-3; CDR3 protein: CAISDNPGQGSTGELFF; CDR3 DNA: TGTGCCATCAGTGACAACCCGGGACAGGGATCCACCGGGGAGCTGTTTTTT